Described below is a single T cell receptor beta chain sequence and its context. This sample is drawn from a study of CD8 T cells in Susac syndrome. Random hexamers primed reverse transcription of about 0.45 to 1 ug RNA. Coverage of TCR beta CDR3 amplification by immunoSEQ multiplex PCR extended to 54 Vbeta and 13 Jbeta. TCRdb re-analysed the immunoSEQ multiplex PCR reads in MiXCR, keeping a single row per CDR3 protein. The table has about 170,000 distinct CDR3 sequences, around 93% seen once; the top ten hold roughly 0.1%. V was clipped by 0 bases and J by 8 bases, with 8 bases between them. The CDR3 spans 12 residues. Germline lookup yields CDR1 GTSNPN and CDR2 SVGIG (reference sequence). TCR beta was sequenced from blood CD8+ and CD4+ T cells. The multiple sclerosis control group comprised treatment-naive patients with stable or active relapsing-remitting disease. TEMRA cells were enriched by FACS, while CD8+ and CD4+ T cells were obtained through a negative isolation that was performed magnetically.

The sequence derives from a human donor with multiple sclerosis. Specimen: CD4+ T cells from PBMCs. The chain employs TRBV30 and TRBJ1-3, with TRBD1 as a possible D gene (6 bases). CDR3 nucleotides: TGTGCCTGGAGTGTGGGGGGCCACACCATATATTTT. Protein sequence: CAWSVGGHTIYF.